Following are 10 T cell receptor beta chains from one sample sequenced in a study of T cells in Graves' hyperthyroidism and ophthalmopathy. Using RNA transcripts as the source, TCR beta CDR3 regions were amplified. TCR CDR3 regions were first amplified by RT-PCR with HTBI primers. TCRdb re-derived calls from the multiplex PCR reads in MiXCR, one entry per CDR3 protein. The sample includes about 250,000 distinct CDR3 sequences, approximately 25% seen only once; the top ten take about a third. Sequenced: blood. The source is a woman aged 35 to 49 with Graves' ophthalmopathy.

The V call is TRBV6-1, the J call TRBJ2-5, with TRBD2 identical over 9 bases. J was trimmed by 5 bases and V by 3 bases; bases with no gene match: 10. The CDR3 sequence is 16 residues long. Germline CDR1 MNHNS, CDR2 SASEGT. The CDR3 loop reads CASSEAGGRVAETQYF. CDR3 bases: TGTGCCAGCAGTGAGGCTGGCGGGAGGGTCGCGGAGACCCAGTACTTC.

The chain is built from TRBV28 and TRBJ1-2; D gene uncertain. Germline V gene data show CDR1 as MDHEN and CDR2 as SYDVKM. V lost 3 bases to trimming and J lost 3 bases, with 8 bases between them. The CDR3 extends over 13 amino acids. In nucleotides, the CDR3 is TGTGCCAGCAGTTTTTCGGAACACTATGGCTACACCTTC. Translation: CASSFSEHYGYTF.

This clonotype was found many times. The CDR3, as DNA: TGCGCCAGCAGCCAAGATTTGGACAGTAACTATGGCTACACCTTC. Translating gives CASSQDLDSNYGYTF. The chain combines TRBV4-1 with TRBJ1-2, with a tentative D call TRBD1 (6 bases). The CDR3 contains 15 residues. Germline CDR1 is MGHRA and CDR2 is YSYEKL. Trimming removed 0 bases from V and 1 base from J, with 9 bases in between.

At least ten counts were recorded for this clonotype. The CDR3 loop is CSAKGLAAMAQYF. DNA of the CDR3: TGCAGTGCTAAGGGACTAGCGGCCATGGCCCAGTACTTC. V gene TRBV20-1 combines with J gene TRBJ2-5; 11 bases align to TRBD2. V was pared by 4 bases and J by 9 bases, with 7 bases of the junction left unmatched. Germline V lookup: CDR1 DFQATT, CDR2 SNEGSKA (reference sequence). The length of the CDR3 is 13 residues.

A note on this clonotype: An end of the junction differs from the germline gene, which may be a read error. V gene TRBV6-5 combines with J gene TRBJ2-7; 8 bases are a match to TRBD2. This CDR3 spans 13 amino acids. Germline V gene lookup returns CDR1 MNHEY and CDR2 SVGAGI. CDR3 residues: CASSSTSGEGLDF. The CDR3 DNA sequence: TGTGCCAGCAGTTCAACTAGCGGAGAGGGGCTCGACTTC.

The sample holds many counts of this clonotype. This CDR3 is CASSFFNTGELFF. The CDR3, as DNA: TGTGCCAGCAGTTTCTTTAACACCGGGGAGCTGTTTTTT. This chain uses TRBV12-3 or TRBV12-4 with TRBJ2-2; D ambiguous. Trimming pared 3 bases from V and 2 bases from J, leaving 4 bases between. The CDR3 is 13 amino acids.

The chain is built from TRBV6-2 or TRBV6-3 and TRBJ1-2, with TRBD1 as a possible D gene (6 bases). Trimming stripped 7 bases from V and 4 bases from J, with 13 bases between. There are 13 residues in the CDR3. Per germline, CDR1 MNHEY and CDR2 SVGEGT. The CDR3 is CASKPGAGYGYTF. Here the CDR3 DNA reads TGTGCCAGCAAACCAGGGGCGGGCTATGGCTACACCTTC.

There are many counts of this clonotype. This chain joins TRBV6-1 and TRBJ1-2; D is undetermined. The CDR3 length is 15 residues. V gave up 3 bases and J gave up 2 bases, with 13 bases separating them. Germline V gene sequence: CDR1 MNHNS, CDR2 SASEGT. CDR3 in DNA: TGTGCCAGCAGTGACCCATTCACCATAAACTATGGCTACACCTTC. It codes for CASSDPFTINYGYTF.

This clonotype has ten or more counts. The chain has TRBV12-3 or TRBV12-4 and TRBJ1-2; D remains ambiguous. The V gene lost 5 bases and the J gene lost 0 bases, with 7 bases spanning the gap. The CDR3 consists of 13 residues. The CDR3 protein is CASSPGPNYGYTF. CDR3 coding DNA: TGTGCCAGCAGTCCAGGACCTAACTATGGCTACACCTTC.

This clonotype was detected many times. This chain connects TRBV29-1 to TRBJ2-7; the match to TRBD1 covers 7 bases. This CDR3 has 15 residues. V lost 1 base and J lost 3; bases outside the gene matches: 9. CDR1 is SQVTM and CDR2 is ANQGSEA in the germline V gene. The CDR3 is CSVEGGGSGLYEQYF. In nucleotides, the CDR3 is TGCAGCGTTGAAGGAGGGGGCTCCGGCCTCTACGAGCAGTACTTC.